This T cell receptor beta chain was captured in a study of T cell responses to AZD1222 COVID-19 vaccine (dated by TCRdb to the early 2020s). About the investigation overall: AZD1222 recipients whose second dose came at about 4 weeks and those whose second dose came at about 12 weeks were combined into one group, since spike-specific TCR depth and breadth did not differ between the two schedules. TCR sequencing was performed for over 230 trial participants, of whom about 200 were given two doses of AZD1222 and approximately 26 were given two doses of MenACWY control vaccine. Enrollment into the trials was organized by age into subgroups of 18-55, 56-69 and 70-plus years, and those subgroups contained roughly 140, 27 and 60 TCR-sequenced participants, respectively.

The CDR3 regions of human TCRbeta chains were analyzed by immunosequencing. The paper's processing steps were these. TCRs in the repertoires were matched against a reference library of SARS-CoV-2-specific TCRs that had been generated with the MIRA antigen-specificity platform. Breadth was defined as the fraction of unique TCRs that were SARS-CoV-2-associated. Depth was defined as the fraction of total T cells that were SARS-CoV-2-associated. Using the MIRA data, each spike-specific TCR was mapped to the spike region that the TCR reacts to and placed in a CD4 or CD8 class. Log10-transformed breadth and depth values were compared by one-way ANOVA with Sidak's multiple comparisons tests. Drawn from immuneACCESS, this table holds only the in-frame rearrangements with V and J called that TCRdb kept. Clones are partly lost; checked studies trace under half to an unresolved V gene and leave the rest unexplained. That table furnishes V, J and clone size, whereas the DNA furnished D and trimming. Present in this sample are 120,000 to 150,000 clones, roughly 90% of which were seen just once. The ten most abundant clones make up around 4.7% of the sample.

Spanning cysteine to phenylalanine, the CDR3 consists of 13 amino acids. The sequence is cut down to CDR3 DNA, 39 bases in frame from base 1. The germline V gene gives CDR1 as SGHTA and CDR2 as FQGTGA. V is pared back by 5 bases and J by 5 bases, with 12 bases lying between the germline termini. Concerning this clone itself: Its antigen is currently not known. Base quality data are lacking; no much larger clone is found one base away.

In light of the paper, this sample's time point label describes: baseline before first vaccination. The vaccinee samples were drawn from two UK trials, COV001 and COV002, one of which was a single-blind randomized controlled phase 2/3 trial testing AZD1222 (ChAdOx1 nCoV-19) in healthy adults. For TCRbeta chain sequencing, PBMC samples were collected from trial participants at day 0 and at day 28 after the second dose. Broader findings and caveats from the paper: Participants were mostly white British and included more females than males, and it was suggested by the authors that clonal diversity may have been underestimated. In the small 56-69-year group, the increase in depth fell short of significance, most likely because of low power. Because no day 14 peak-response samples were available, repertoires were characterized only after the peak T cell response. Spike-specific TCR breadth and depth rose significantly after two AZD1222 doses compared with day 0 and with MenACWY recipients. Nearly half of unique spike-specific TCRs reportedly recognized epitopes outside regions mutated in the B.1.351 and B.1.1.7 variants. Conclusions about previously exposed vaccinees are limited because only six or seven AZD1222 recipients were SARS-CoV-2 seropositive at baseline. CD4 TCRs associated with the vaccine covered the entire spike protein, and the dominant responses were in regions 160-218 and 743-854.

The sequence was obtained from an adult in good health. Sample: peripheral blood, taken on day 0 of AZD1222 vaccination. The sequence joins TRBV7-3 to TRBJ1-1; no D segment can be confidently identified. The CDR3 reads CASSHSGTTEAFF. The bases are TGTGCCAGCAGCCATTCAGGAACAACTGAAGCTTTCTTT.